The 9 T cell receptor beta chains below were found in one sample sequenced in a study of cytomegalovirus exposure and HLA in healthy donors. Use of 60 Vbeta and 13 Jbeta primers characterized the PCR. Assay used: immunoSEQ multiplex PCR; TCRdb lists only in-frame clones, some missing. In the table there are fewer than 150,000 clones, roughly 75% of which are singletons. Sequenced: PBMCs. Receptors were obtained from a young man in good health and CMV-seronegative.

V gene TRBV9 combines with J gene TRBJ2-2; D remains unclear. The CDR3 consists of 19 residues. Germline V CDR1 and CDR2: SGDLS, YYNGEE. Trimming left V 3 bases short and J 3 bases short, with 24 bases between. The CDR3 nucleotides read TGTGCCAGCAGCGACTCGCCCTCGCAGCGCGTAACCTACACCGGGGAGCTGTTTTTT. Protein product: CASSDSPSQRVTYTGELFF.

The chain recombines TRBV30 with TRBJ2-7, with 8 bases aligning to TRBD1. Germline trimming cut 4 bases from V and 3 bases from J; bases unmatched to any gene: 5. The length of the CDR3 is 13 residues. Germline V gene sequence: CDR1 GTSNPN, CDR2 SVGIG (reference sequence). CDR3 in DNA: TGTGCCTGGAACACGGGACAGGTCTACGAGCAGTACTTC. Its protein product is CAWNTGQVYEQYF.

The chain employs TRBV6-6 and TRBJ2-2; D is unclear. V gave up 5 bases and J gave up 0 bases, with 4 bases separating them. Germline V gene data show CDR1 as MNHNY and CDR2 as SVGAGI (reference sequence). The length of the CDR3 is 13 residues. This CDR3 is CASSPANTGELFF. Here the CDR3 DNA reads TGTGCCAGCAGTCCAGCGAACACCGGGGAGCTGTTTTTT.

This clone was counted ten times or more. This chain connects TRBV28 to TRBJ1-2; 7 bases fit TRBD1. The length of the CDR3 is 15 residues. Losses at the gene ends were 4 bases for V and 5 bases for J; bases not matched to a gene: 10. Germline values: CDR1 MDHEN, CDR2 SYDVKM. The CDR3 region is CASSSLYTGEYGYTF. For the CDR3, the DNA is TGTGCCAGCAGTTCACTATATACAGGGGAATATGGCTACACCTTC.

V gene TRBV10-2 combines with J gene TRBJ1-6; 8 bases are shared with TRBD1. Germline trimming cut 2 bases from V and 7 bases from J; bases unmatched to any gene: 4. Germline V gene lookup returns CDR1 WSHSY and CDR2 SAAADI. This CDR3 spans 15 amino acids. CDR3 coding DNA: TGCGCCAGCAGTGAGGCAGGGGGCGCGAATTCACCCCTCCACTTT. This codes for CASSEAGGANSPLHF.

The chain has TRBV11-2 and TRBJ1-5; no clear D. Trimming cost V 1 base and J 0 bases, with 7 bases left between them. Germline lookup yields CDR1 SGHAT and CDR2 FQNNGV. The CDR3 length is 15 residues. Here the CDR3 DNA reads TGTGCCAGCAGCTTAGGACATAATAGCAATCAGCCCCAGCATTTT. Its translation is CASSLGHNSNQPQHF. Supplemented by reference TRBV11-2 and TRBJ1-5, the full variable domain reads EAGVAQSPRYKIIEKRQSVAFWCNPISGHATLYWYQQILGQGPKLLIQFQNNGVVDDSQLPKDRFSAERLKGVDSTLKIQPAKLEDSAVYLCASSLGHNSNQPQHFGDGTRLSIL.

CDR3 nucleotides: TGTGCCAGCAGCCCGGCCCATACAGGGGTCACTGAAGCTTTCTTT. Protein product: CASSPAHTGVTEAFF. The chain links TRBV11-3 to TRBJ1-1; the match to TRBD1 covers 7 bases. This CDR3 is built from 15 residues. CDR1 SGHNT and CDR2 YENEEA come from the germline V gene. After removal of 5 bases from V and 4 bases from J, the junction contained 10 bases not matched to a gene.

The J gene is TRBJ2-3, the V gene TRBV30; 8 bases match TRBD2. V trimming: 1 base; J trimming: 2 bases; junction bases outside the gene matches: 8. The germline CDR1 and CDR2 sequences are GTSNPN and SVGIG (reference sequence). CDR3 size: 16 residues. CDR3 DNA sequence: TGTGCCTGGAGTGACCGGCTAGCGGGCCTCACAGATACGCAGTATTTT. Translating gives CAWSDRLAGLTDTQYF.

The rearrangement joins TRBV7-3 to TRBJ1-1; 9 bases line up with TRBD1. Germline assignment: CDR1 SGHTA and CDR2 FQGTGA. V shed 4 bases, J shed 1 base, and the junction held 7 bases outside the gene matches. The CDR3 has 16 amino acids. The CDR3 sequence is CASSSPRGQGNTEAFF. The CDR3 nucleotides read TGTGCCAGCAGCTCCCCCAGGGGACAGGGGAACACTGAAGCTTTCTTT.